This entry is about one T cell receptor beta chain. Germline V gene lookup returns CDR1 SGHAT and CDR2 FQNNGV. Losses at the gene ends were 5 bases for V and 5 bases for J; bases not matched to a gene: 10. The CDR3 sequence is 15 residues long. The sample is drawn from a study of shared clonotypes between healthy human individuals. Study processing details: Quality scores were absent from the junction-only immunoSEQ sequences, so filtering differed. Sequencing was performed with immunoSEQ multiplex PCR; in TCRdb, only in-frame clones are kept and a portion is missing. V, J and clone size were drawn from that table, and D and trimming were deduced from the DNA. This sample has 700,000 or so clones, with around 72% found just once.

Sequenced: memory CD4+ T cells sorted from blood. Described subset: CD45RA-negative fraction. This sequence joins TRBV11-2 and TRBJ2-5; 8 bases are shared with TRBD1. The TCR was taken from a woman aged 25 to 45 in good health. CDR3 in DNA: TGTGCCAGCAGCCGTGAAGAATACAGGGGGGAGACCCAGTACTTC. Protein product: CASSREEYRGETQYF.